This T cell receptor beta chain was sequenced for a study of tissue T cells after allogeneic stem cell transplantation. This clone is classed as medium-sized. Gene and germline names: mouse. The read ends 1 residue shy of where the CDR3 ends; the end is completed using the germline J gene. Germline-derived CDR1 and CDR2 are SGHLS and HYDKME. The CDR3 loop spans 13 amino acids. Trimming removed 0 bases at V and 6 bases at J, with 9 bases between. The data were produced by immunoSEQ multiplex PCR, yet TCRdb's version contains in-frame clones alone and is incomplete. Of 6,500 to 10,000 clones detected, under 50% appear once; the ten largest clones hold 6.5% to 9%. As to time point: mouse harvest day 7 after allogeneic transplant. Each mouse received 10^7 T-cell-depleted marrow cells plus 10^6 splenic CD5+ T cells by tail vein.

This receptor was identified in a female BALB/c mouse given C57BL/6 T cells with graft-versus-host disease after an allogeneic hematopoietic cell transplant. The chain carries TRBV12-2 and TRBJ2-5; D may match TRBD1 or TRBD2 (6 bases each). Input material: gut tissue. The sequenced CDR3 bases are TGTGCCAGCTCTCTCGGGGGCGATGACACCCAGTAC. It specifies CASSLGGDDTQY. The entire CDR3 is CASSLGGDDTQYF.